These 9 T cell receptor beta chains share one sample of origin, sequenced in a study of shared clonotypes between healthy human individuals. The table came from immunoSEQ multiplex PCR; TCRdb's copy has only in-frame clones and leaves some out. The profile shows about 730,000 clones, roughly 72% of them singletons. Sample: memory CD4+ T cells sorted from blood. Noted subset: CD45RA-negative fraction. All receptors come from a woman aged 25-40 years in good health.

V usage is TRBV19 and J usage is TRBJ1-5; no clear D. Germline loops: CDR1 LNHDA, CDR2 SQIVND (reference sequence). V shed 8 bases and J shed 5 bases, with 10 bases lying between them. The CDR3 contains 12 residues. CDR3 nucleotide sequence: TGTGCCAGTCGGGATGGGGATCAGCCCCAGCATTTT. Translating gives CASRDGDQPQHF.

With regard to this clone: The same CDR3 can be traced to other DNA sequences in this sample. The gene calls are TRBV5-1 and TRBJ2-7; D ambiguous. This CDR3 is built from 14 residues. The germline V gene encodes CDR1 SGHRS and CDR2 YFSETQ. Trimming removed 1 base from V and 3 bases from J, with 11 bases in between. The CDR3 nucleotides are TGCGCCAGCAGCTTGACGGTCGCAAGCTACGAGCAGTACTTC. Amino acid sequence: CASSLTVASYEQYF. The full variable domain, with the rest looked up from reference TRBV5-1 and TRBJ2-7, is KAGVTQTPRYLIKTRGQQVTLSCSPISGHRSVSWYQQTPGQGLQFLFEYFSETQRNKGNFPGRFSGRQFSNSRSEMNVSTLELGDSALYLCASSLTVASYEQYFGPGTRLTVT.

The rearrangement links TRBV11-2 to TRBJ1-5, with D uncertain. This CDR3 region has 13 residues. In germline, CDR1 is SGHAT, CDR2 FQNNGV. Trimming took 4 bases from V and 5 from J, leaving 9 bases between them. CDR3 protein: CASSSQTDQPQHF. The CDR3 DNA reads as TGTGCCAGCAGCTCCCAGACGGATCAGCCCCAGCATTTT.

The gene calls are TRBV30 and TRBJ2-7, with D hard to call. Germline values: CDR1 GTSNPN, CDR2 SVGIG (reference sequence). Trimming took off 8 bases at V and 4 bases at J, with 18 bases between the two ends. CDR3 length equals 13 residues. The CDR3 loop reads CAAATKGAYEQYF. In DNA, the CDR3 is TGTGCCGCAGCTACGAAAGGAGCGTACGAGCAGTACTTC. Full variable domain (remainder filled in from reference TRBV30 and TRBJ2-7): SQTIHQWPATLVQPVGSPLSLECTVEGTSNPNLYWYRQAAGRGLQLLFYSVGIGQISSEVPQNLSASRPQDRQFILSSKKLLLSDSGFYLCAAATKGAYEQYFGPGTRLTVT.

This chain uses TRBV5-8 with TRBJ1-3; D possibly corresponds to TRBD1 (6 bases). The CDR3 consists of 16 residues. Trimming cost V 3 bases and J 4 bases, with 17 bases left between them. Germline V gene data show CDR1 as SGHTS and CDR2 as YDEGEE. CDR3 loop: CASSWGTSLSGNTIYF. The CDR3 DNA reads TGTGCCAGCAGCTGGGGGACAAGTCTGTCGGGAAACACCATATATTTT.

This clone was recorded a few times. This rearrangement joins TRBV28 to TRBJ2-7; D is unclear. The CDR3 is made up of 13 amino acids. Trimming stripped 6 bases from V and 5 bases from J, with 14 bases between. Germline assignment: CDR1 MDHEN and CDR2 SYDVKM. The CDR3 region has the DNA TGTGCCAGCAGCCAAGGGAATTTCGACGAGCAGTACTTC. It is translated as CASSQGNFDEQYF.

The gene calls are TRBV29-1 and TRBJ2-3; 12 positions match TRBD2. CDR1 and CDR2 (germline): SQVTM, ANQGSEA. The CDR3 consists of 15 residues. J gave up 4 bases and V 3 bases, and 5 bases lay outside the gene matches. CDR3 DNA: TGCAGCGTTGACCGACTAGCGGGAGTATCAGATACGCAGTATTTT. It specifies CSVDRLAGVSDTQYF.

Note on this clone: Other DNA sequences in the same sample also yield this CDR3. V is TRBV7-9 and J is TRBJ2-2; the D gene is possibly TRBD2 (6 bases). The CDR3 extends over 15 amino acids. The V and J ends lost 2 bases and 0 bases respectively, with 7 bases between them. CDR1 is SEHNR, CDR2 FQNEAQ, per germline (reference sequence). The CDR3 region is CASSLTGANTGELFF. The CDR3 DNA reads TGTGCCAGCAGCTTAACGGGGGCGAACACCGGGGAGCTGTTTTTT. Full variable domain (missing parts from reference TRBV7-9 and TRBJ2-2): DTGVSQNPRHKITKRGQNVTFRCDPISEHNRLYWYRQTLGQGPEFLTYFQNEAQLEKSRLLSDRFSAERPKGSFSTLEIQRTEQGDSAMYLCASSLTGANTGELFFGEGSRLTVL.

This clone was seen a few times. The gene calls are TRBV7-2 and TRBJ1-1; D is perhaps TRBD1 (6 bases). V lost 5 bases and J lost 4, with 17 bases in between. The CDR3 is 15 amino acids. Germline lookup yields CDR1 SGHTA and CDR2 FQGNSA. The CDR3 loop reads CASSPLAGAGTEAFF. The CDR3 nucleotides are TGTGCCAGCAGCCCCTTGGCGGGGGCGGGCACTGAAGCTTTCTTT.